The rows below give T cell receptor beta chains drawn from one sample of a study of CD8 T cells in Susac syndrome. Each CDR3 protein is one row after TCRdb ran MiXCR on the immunoSEQ multiplex PCR reads. The sample carries about 200,000 distinct CDR3 sequences, around 95% recorded once. The sample consisted of CD4+ T cells from PBMCs. The receptors shown here come from a human donor with multiple sclerosis. Both conserved end residues are part of each CDR3. The order of the fields is J gene, D gene, V gene, clone size, CDR3 protein. The D gene is left open where the match is weak. A clone size is listed for some rows: how often the clone was seen (once, few, many), or a class if it is expanded.

J: TRBJ1-2
D: .
V: TRBV3-1
size: .
CDR3: CASSQDQTSLGGYTF

J: TRBJ1-1
D: .
V: TRBV20-1
size: once
CDR3: CSAREGRLKAFF

J: TRBJ2-3
D: TRBD2
V: TRBV12-3/TRBV12-4
size: .
CDR3: CASSSTRRGGATDTQYF

J: TRBJ2-7
D: TRBD2
V: TRBV6-1
size: once
CDR3: CASSIGTSGVTYEQYF

J: TRBJ2-7
D: TRBD1
V: TRBV30
size: .
CDR3: CAWARDRAYEQYF

J: TRBJ2-5
D: .
V: TRBV25-1
size: .
CDR3: CASSEYGGGTQYF

J: TRBJ1-4
D: .
V: TRBV29-1
size: .
CDR3: CSAGGANEKLFF

J: TRBJ2-3
D: .
V: TRBV27
size: .
CDR3: CASSSDRRRFTDTQYF

J: TRBJ1-2
D: TRBD1
V: TRBV20-1
size: .
CDR3: CSAGTGGSYGYTF

J: TRBJ2-5
D: .
V: TRBV2
size: .
CDR3: CATMYQETQYF

J: TRBJ1-1
D: TRBD1
V: TRBV4-2
size: .
CDR3: CASSQLKGQGDEAFF

J: TRBJ2-3
D: .
V: TRBV25-1
size: .
CDR3: CASSGRGTDTQYF

J: TRBJ1-5
D: TRBD1
V: TRBV12-3/TRBV12-4
size: .
CDR3: CASSGTGNNQPQHF

J: TRBJ1-2
D: .
V: TRBV29-1
size: .
CDR3: CSVRAGHGYTF

J: TRBJ2-5
D: .
V: TRBV6-5
size: .
CDR3: CASSRPPGETQYF

J: TRBJ1-2
D: .
V: TRBV2
size: .
CDR3: CASSEEAGEVGYTF

J: TRBJ1-6
D: TRBD1
V: TRBV3-1
size: .
CDR3: CASSQSGTGAKLHF

J: TRBJ2-1
D: .
V: TRBV3-1
size: .
CDR3: CASSYKYNEQFF

J: TRBJ1-1
D: .
V: TRBV7-2
size: .
CDR3: CASSLRGWAFF